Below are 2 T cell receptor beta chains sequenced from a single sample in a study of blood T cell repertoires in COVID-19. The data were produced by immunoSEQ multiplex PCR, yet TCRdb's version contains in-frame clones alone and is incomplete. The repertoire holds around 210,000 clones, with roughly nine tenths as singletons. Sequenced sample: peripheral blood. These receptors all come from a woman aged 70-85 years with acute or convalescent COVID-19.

CDR3 in amino acids: CAITTTGGNEQFF. CDR3 nucleotide sequence: TGTGCCATCACTACGACAGGGGGGAATGAGCAGTTCTTC. This chain joins TRBV10-3 and TRBJ2-1, with 9 positions matching TRBD1. The germline V gene encodes CDR1 ENHRY and CDR2 SYGVKD. This CDR3 is 13 amino acids long. With V trimmed by 7 bases and J by 7 bases, 5 bases remained unmatched.

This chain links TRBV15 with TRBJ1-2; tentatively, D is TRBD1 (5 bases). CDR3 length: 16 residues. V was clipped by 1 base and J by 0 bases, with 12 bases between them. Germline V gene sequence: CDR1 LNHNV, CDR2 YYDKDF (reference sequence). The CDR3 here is CATSRGGTDSNYGYTF. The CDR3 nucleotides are TGTGCCACCAGCAGAGGCGGGACCGATTCTAACTATGGCTACACCTTC.